These 23 T cell receptor beta chains were all obtained from the same sample, sequenced in a study of naive and memory T cell subsets. Study-wide findings and caveats: Naive repertoires, especially CD8, held a few larger clonotypes, possibly memory cells re-expressing CD45RA.

The beta constant-region primer was an equimolar mix of two oligonucleotides covering TRBC1 and TRBC2. The ligated cDNA underwent four PCR rounds using SP2 and nested alpha and beta constant-region primers. TCRdb processed the UMI-ligation and nested PCR reads anew with MiXCR; each CDR3 protein has one entry. The table has about 150,000 distinct CDR3 sequences, roughly 22% seen once. For these receptors, no antigen is known. Specimen: naive CD4+ T cells from blood. Receptor source: a human donor in good health.

This clonotype has ten or more counts. The rearrangement links TRBV10-3 to TRBJ2-7; D is perhaps TRBD1 (5 bases). Germline assignment: CDR1 ENHRY and CDR2 SYGVKD. Trimming removed 6 bases at V and 4 bases at J, with 16 bases between. The CDR3 consists of 14 residues. The CDR3: CAISEAGSGYEQYF. The CDR3 DNA reads as TGTGCCATCAGCGAGGCAGGGTCGGGTTACGAGCAGTACTTC.

CDR3 sequence reads: CSVGLAGGPYEQYF. The DNA for the CDR3 is TGCAGCGTTGGACTAGCGGGAGGGCCCTACGAGCAGTACTTC. This sequence joins TRBV29-1 and TRBJ2-7; 14 bases line up with TRBD2. CDR1 is SQVTM and CDR2 is ANQGSEA in the germline V gene. The CDR3 sequence is 14 residues long. Trimming took 4 bases from V and 2 from J; bases not matched to a gene: 1.

V gene TRBV12-3 or TRBV12-4 combines with J gene TRBJ2-2; D may be TRBD1 (6 bases). This CDR3 contains 16 residues. V was shortened by 5 bases and J by 0 bases, with 13 bases between the two germline ends. The CDR3 DNA reads TGTGCCAGCAGTCCCCGACAGGATACGAACACCGGGGAGCTGTTTTTT. It specifies CASSPRQDTNTGELFF.

The V and J genes are TRBV14 and TRBJ2-7; D call uncertain. CDR3 size: 13 residues. The V gene's germline CDR1 is SGHDN and CDR2 FVKESK. The V end was cut by 0 bases, the J end by 3 bases, with 6 bases between. CDR3 in DNA: TGTGCCAGCAGCCAAGAAGCGCTCTACGAGCAGTACTTC. It yields the protein CASSQEALYEQYF.

This clonotype was counted only a few times. The chain links TRBV20-1 to TRBJ1-2, with 7 nucleotides matching TRBD1. Germline V CDR1 and CDR2: DFQATT, SNEGSKA (reference sequence). The CDR3 totals 19 residues. The V and J ends lost 1 base and 0 bases, in that order; junction bases with no gene match: 17. CDR3: CSARVRGVLGGGTNYGYTF. DNA for the CDR3: TGCAGTGCTAGAGTCAGGGGAGTCCTAGGGGGCGGGACTAACTATGGCTACACCTTC.

The gene calls are TRBV30 and TRBJ1-6, with 10 bases fitting TRBD1. In germline, CDR1 is GTSNPN, CDR2 SVGIG (reference sequence). This CDR3 contains 15 residues. The V gene end was trimmed by 4 bases and the J gene end by 5 bases; junction bases not matched to a gene: 5. Written as DNA, the CDR3 is TGTGCCTGGAACCGGGGACAGGGGAATAATTCACCCCTCCACTTT. Translating it yields CAWNRGQGNNSPLHF.

This clonotype has ten or more counts. CDR3 nucleotide sequence: TGCAGCGTTGAAGAAGGAGGGTCGTCCTCCTACGAGCAGTACTTC. This sequence encodes CSVEEGGSSSYEQYF. The chain joins TRBV29-1 to TRBJ2-7, with TRBD2 as a possible D gene (6 bases). CDR1 and CDR2 from the germline V gene are SQVTM and ANQGSEA. The CDR3 runs to 15 residues. V was trimmed by 0 bases and J by 0 bases, leaving 12 bases between them.

This chain uses TRBV6-5 with TRBJ1-1; possibly TRBD1 for D (6 bases). Germline V gene lookup returns CDR1 MNHEY and CDR2 SVGAGI. Between the trimmed V and J ends, which lost 11 bases and 3 bases, there was a span of 16 bases. There are 13 residues in the CDR3. CDR3 sequence reads: CASKRGLDTEAFF. For the CDR3, the DNA is TGTGCCTCAAAACGGGGGCTAGACACTGAAGCTTTCTTT.

V is TRBV30 and J is TRBJ2-1; D possibly corresponds to TRBD2 (7 bases). The V gene's germline CDR1 is GTSNPN and CDR2 SVGIG (reference sequence). V was pared by 3 bases and J by 2 bases, with 20 bases between. CDR3 length equals 17 residues. CDR3 sequence: CAWRENTGGLTYNEQFF. The CDR3 nucleotides are TGTGCCTGGAGAGAGAACACCGGGGGGCTTACCTACAATGAGCAGTTCTTC. Filled out from reference TRBV30 and TRBJ2-1, the complete variable domain reads SQTIHQWPATLVQPVGSPLSLECTVEGTSNPNLYWYRQAAGRGLQLLFYSVGIGQISSEVPQNLSASRPQDRQFILSSKKLLLSDSGFYLCAWRENTGGLTYNEQFFGPGTRLTVL.

The chain links TRBV20-1 to TRBJ2-1; a possible D gene is TRBD1 (6 bases). Trimming removed 4 bases at V and 10 bases at J, with 20 bases between. CDR1 and CDR2 (germline): DFQATT, SNEGSKA (reference sequence). The CDR3 spans 14 residues. The CDR3 region has the DNA TGCAGTGCTAAGCCCGAATCACAGGGAGACGAGCAGTTCTTC. It is translated as CSAKPESQGDEQFF.

The CDR3 nucleotides are TGTGCCATCAAAAAGGGGGCGAGGGATCAGCCCCAGCATTTT. It translates to CAIKKGARDQPQHF. The rearrangement uses TRBV27 and TRBJ1-5, with 7 bases fitting TRBD1. Germline CDR1 reads MNHEY; CDR2 reads SMNVEV (reference sequence). The CDR3 sequence is 14 residues long. With V trimmed by 10 bases and J by 5 bases, 11 bases remained unmatched.

The chain carries TRBV3-1 and TRBJ2-7; TRBD2 agrees at 7 bases. The CDR3 is 15 residues long. With 6 bases clipped from V and 2 bases from J, the junction kept 10 bases outside the gene matches. Germline V lookup: CDR1 LGHDT, CDR2 YNNKEL (reference sequence). The CDR3: CASSQILAATYEQYF. CDR3 sequence (DNA): TGTGCCAGCAGTCAGATCCTAGCGGCAACCTACGAGCAGTACTTC.

This clonotype has a handful of counts. The chain carries TRBV6-2 or TRBV6-3 and TRBJ2-1, with 8 bases aligning to TRBD1. Looked up from germline, CDR1 is MNHEY and CDR2 is SVGEGT. V was pared by 2 bases and J by 4 bases, with 7 bases of the junction left unmatched. The CDR3 spans 16 residues. Here the CDR3 reads CASSYGRTGFYNEQFF. As DNA, the CDR3 is TGTGCCAGCAGTTACGGAAGGACAGGGTTTTACAATGAGCAGTTCTTC.

The genes are TRBV27 and TRBJ1-2; D might be TRBD1 (5 bases). The germline V and J ends were trimmed by 3 bases and 6 bases, with 14 bases remaining between them. There are 14 residues in the CDR3. Germline V gene sequence: CDR1 MNHEY, CDR2 SMNVEV (reference sequence). The CDR3: CASSFRWGGDGYTF. CDR3 in DNA: TGTGCCAGCAGTTTTCGGTGGGGGGGAGATGGCTACACCTTC.

The chain employs TRBV28 and TRBJ2-7, with D unresolved. The CDR3 covers 12 residues. The germline V and J ends were trimmed by 5 bases and 2 bases, with 7 bases remaining between them. The germline V gene has CDR1 MDHEN and CDR2 SYDVKM. In DNA form, the CDR3 reads TGTGCCAGCAGTCTTAAAACCTACGAGCAGTACTTC. Translating it yields CASSLKTYEQYF. Variable domain in full (rest from reference TRBV28 and TRBJ2-7): DVKVTQSSRYLVKRTGEKVFLECVQDMDHENMFWYRQDPGLGLRLIYFSYDVKMKEKGDIPEGYSVSREKKERFSLILESASTNQTSMYLCASSLKTYEQYFGPGTRLTVT.

This clonotype has at least ten counts. The V and J genes are TRBV19 and TRBJ2-6, with D maybe TRBD1 (6 bases). Trimming stripped 5 bases from V and 0 bases from J, with 11 bases between. Germline V gene data show CDR1 as LNHDA and CDR2 as SQIVND (reference sequence). The CDR3 is made up of 16 amino acids. The CDR3 region is CASSPTGTSGANVLTF. The CDR3 DNA reads as TGTGCCAGTAGTCCTACAGGGACCTCTGGGGCCAACGTCCTGACTTTC.

The table lists this clonotype with many counts. The chain combines TRBV10-3 with TRBJ2-7; TRBD1 is a possible D gene (6 bases). Trimming pared 7 bases from V and 4 bases from J, leaving 14 bases between. The V gene's germline CDR1 is ENHRY and CDR2 SYGVKD. The CDR3 covers 13 residues. CDR3 DNA sequence: TGTGCCATCAAGCCCGGACAGACATACGAGCAGTACTTC. This codes for CAIKPGQTYEQYF.

CDR3 nucleotides: TGTGCCAGCAGTTTTCTCTCGACTCCGGGCACCGGGGAGCTGTTTTTT. Translated: CASSFLSTPGTGELFF. This rearrangement joins TRBV6-5 to TRBJ2-2; D gene ambiguous. V lost 4 bases, J lost 4 bases, and 16 bases lay in between. CDR3 length: 16 amino acids. Germline CDR1 and CDR2: MNHEY and SVGAGI.

The rearrangement uses TRBV11-2 and TRBJ2-1; 7 bases fit TRBD2. From germline, CDR1 is SGHAT and CDR2 FQNNGV. V shed 0 bases, J shed 9 bases, and the junction held 11 bases outside the gene matches. This CDR3 is built from 16 residues. CDR3 amino acids: CASSLEKFAGEREQFF. CDR3 coding DNA: TGTGCCAGCAGCTTAGAAAAATTCGCGGGAGAGCGTGAGCAGTTCTTC.

The gene calls are TRBV6-5 and TRBJ2-3, with 8 bases fitting TRBD2. V gave up 6 bases and J gave up 2 bases; unmatched junction bases: 7. The CDR3 is 15 amino acids. The germline V gene has CDR1 MNHEY and CDR2 SVGAGI. CDR3 DNA: TGTGCCAGCAGGGATAGAGCGGGAGCCACAGATACGCAGTATTTT. Translated, it gives CASRDRAGATDTQYF.

This clonotype was recorded at least ten times. The chain recombines TRBV5-4 with TRBJ2-7; D may be TRBD1 (5 bases). The V and J ends lost 1 base and 4 bases respectively, with 12 bases between them. This CDR3 region has 14 residues. Germline lookup yields CDR1 SGHNT and CDR2 YYREEE (reference sequence). CDR3 amino acids: CASSLFGRDYEQYF. The CDR3 region has the DNA TGTGCCAGCAGCTTGTTCGGCAGGGATTACGAGCAGTACTTC. The full variable domain, in which reference TRBV5-4 and TRBJ2-7 provide the parts outside the CDR3, is ETGVTQSPTHLIKTRGQQVTLRCSSQSGHNTVSWYQQALGQGPQFIFQYYREEENGRGNFPPRFSGLQFPNYSSELNVNALELDDSALYLCASSLFGRDYEQYFGPGTRLTVT.

This chain links TRBV29-1 with TRBJ1-1; 11 bases are a match to TRBD1. V trimming: 3 bases; J trimming: 3 bases; junction bases outside the gene matches: 12. This CDR3 contains 17 residues. Germline V gene lookup returns CDR1 SQVTM and CDR2 ANQGSEA. This CDR3 reads CSVDPSSGTGGYTEAFF. The CDR3 nucleotides are TGCAGCGTTGACCCCTCCAGTGGGACAGGGGGTTACACTGAAGCTTTCTTT.

This clonotype showed up just a few times. V is TRBV7-2 and J is TRBJ1-5; tentatively, D is TRBD1 (6 bases). Trimming stripped 1 base from V and 6 bases from J, with 13 bases between. There are 15 residues in the CDR3. CDR1 and CDR2 (germline): SGHTA, FQGNSA. The DNA for the CDR3 is TGTGCCAGCAGCTTAGAAGGAGGGGGGAGTCAGCCCCAGCATTTT. This sequence encodes CASSLEGGGSQPQHF.